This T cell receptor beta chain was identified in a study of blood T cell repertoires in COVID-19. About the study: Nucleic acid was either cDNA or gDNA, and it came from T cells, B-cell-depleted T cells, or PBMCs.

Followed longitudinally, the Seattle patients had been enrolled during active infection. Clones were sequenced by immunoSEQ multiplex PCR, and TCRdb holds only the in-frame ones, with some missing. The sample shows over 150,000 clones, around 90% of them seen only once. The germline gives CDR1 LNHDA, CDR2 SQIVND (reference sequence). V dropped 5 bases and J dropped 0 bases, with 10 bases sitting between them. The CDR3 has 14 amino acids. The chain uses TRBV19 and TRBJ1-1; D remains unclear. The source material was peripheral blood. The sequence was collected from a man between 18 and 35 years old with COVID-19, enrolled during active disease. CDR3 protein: CASSQRLMNTEAFF. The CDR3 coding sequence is TGTGCCAGTAGTCAGAGACTCATGAACACTGAAGCTTTCTTT.